This TCR beta chain appears in the sequencing data of a study of T cells after yellow fever vaccination. A word on this clonotype: Its antigen is still unknown.

Each CDR3 protein is one row after TCRdb ran MiXCR on the 5' RACE reads. The sample has 400,000 to 650,000 distinct CDR3 sequences, roughly 22% seen once; the top ten hold approximately 15%. Study-wide findings and caveats: Most primary-vaccination clones recurred post-booster (just under 98% CD4, about 90% CD8).

Specimen: PBMCs, collected 20 to 25 days after the first yellow fever vaccination. The TCR sequence derives from a man between 18 and 35 years old who received the YFV17D yellow fever vaccine.

CDR3 nucleotides: TGCAGTGCTAGTTCGGGGACAGCCCAAGAGACCCAGTACTTC. It yields the protein CSASSGTAQETQYF. This chain uses TRBV20-1 with TRBJ2-5; 7 nucleotides match TRBD1. Germline CDR1 and CDR2: DFQATT and SNEGSKA (reference sequence). The CDR3 has 14 amino acids. V lost 3 bases, J lost 1 base, and 5 bases stayed unmatched.